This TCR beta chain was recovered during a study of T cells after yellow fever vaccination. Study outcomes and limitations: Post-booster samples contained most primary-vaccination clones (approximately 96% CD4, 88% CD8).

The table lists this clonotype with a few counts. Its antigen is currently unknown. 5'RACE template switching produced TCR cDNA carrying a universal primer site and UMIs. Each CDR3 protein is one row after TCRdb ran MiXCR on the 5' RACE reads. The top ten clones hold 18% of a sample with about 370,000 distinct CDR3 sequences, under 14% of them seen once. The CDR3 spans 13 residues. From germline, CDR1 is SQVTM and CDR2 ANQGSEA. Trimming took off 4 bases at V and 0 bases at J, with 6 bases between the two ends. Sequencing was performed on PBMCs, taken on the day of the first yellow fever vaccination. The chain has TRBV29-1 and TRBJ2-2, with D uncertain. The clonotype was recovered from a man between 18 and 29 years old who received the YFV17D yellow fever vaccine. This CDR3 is CSVVDPNTGELFF. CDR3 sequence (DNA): TGCAGCGTTGTAGATCCGAACACCGGGGAGCTGTTTTTT.